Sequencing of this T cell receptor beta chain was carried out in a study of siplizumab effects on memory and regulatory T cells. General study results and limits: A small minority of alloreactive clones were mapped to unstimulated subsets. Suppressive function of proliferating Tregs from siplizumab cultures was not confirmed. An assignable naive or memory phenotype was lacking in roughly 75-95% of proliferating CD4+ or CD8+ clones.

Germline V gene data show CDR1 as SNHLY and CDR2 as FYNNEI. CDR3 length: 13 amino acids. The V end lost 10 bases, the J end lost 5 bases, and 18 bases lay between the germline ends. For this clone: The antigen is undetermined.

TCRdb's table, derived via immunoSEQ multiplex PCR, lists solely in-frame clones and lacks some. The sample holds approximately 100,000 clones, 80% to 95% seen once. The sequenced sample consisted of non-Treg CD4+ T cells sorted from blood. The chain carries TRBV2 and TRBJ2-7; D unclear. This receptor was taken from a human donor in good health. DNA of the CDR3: TGTGCCACCGCTGGTGACGTGGTAAACGAGCAGTACTTC. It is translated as CATAGDVVNEQYF.